The source of this T cell receptor beta chain is a study of metastatic and nonmetastatic thyroid tumors (dated by TCRdb to between 2020 and 2021). About the full investigation: Repertoires from peripheral blood and from tumor or nodule tissue samples of malignant and benign thyroid patients were compared. The paper's findings and limits, for the study overall: In both blood and tumor samples, malignant tumors were reported to have significantly higher TCR beta diversity than benign nodules.

Before undergoing thyroid surgery, none of the patients had been given any kind of treatment. The study retrospectively analysed patient clinical samples collected from about 2012 to 2018 using T-cell receptor beta sequencing. The library was obtained by PCR. Sequencing took place on an Illumina HiSeq 4000. High-throughput sequencing was used to profile the CDR3 region of the TCR beta-chain in every patient. The study's own analysis went as follows. The researchers built a classifier to tell apart papillary thyroid cancer patients with distant metastasis, based on CDR3 differences among clinicopathological groups. The Shannon index was used to assess repertoire diversity, and the Morisita-Horn index was used to assess tumor-blood repertoire similarity. The public reads were run again by TCRdb, first through fastp at Q25 and then through MiXCR, and only productive beta chains were kept. TCRdb's processing, not the authors', yielded these V and J calls. Here the sample has 30,000 to 35,000 clones; about 15% occur a single time. The ten largest clones capture roughly a fifth of the sample.

Points on this clone: Its antigen specificity is not known. This clone may be a read error of a much larger clone one base away.

From its cysteine to its phenylalanine, the CDR3 spans 14 amino acids. The entry retains the CDR3 DNA only, 42 bases that are in frame from base 1. The trim is 1 base for V and 7 bases for J, with a gap of 13 bases between the germline ends. The germline V gene (reference sequence) supplies CDR1 LNHDA and CDR2 SQIVND. Sequencing input: blood. The source is a male donor with papillary thyroid cancer or a benign thyroid nodule (not recorded which). Some clones in this sample may be carry-over from other donors' samples. Rearrangement joined TRBV19 to TRBJ2-5; the D gene is possibly TRBD1, with 5 bases matching. CDR3 reads: CASSIGSNRGTQYF. The bases read TGTGCCAGTAGTATAGGGAGTAATAGGGGGACCCAGTACTTC.